This TCR beta chain emerged from a study of blood T cell repertoires in COVID-19. Looking at the study overall: Collection of acute and convalescent COVID-19 samples took place in the United States, Italy and Spain. The cDNA or gDNA used as material had been derived from T cells, B-cell-depleted T cells, or PBMCs.

V shed 6 bases and J 6 bases; nucleotides not matched to a gene: 11. Germline-derived CDR1 and CDR2 are MNHNY and SVGAGI (reference sequence). CDR3 length equals 14 residues. The authors' processing: How many nucleated cells were present was estimated from reference gene primer amplification. Measured with immunoSEQ multiplex PCR; TCRdb has only the in-frame clones, and not every one. The V and J calls and clone size are taken from that table; D and trimming were inferred from the DNA. The data contain approximately 42,000 clones, more than 65% of them seen just once; the ten biggest clones take up 61%.

The TCR sequence derives from a man at least 80 years old with acute or convalescent COVID-19. The sample comprised peripheral blood. The V call is TRBV6-6, the J call TRBJ2-7; 7 bases are shared with TRBD1. CDR3 nucleotides: TGTGCCAGCAGCCCATCAGGGGGAAAAGGCGAGCAGTACTTC. Translation: CASSPSGGKGEQYF.